This T cell receptor beta chain was sequenced in a study of CD8 T cells in Susac syndrome. When the RNA was reverse transcribed, random hexamers were used with an input of about 0.5 to 1 ug. TCRdb redid the calling of the immunoSEQ multiplex PCR reads with MiXCR, one entry per CDR3 protein. In the table there are 120,000 to 150,000 distinct CDR3 sequences, 90% to 95% of which are singletons. The CDR3 totals 13 residues. Germline CDR1 reads SNHLY; CDR2 reads FYNNEI. The germline V and J ends were trimmed by 6 bases and 7 bases, with 14 bases remaining between them. The chain joins TRBV2 to TRBJ2-3; possible D gene TRBD2, 6 bases. The TCR comes from a human donor in good health. Material for sequencing was CD8+ T cells from PBMCs. CDR3 DNA: TGTGCCAGCAGCCAAGGGGCGGGATATACGCAGTATTTT. Translation gives CASSQGAGYTQYF.